The entry below gives a single T cell receptor (beta chain) sequence along with its context. Its matching antigen is unknown. As defined, naive CD8 cells were CD45RO-negative and positively selected for CCR7, with terminally differentiated effector memory CD45RA+ cells excluded. This sample stems from a study of shared clonotypes between healthy human individuals. Study overall: The donors, two women and a few men, were aged 18 to 49. Broader study findings: The sharing of 5% to 5.5% of naive CD4 clonotypes was seen across a few donors. The diversity represented, both genetic and in exposure history, was limited by few donors. Among non-shared clonotypes, generation probabilities were lower than among those shared by all four donors.

Profiling relied on immunoSEQ multiplex PCR, and the TCRdb table lists in-frame clones only, not all of them. The sample records hundreds of thousands of clones, 90% to 95% being singletons. The length of the CDR3 is 17 residues. V lost 5 bases and J lost 6, with 24 bases in between. Germline values: CDR1 MNHEY, CDR2 SMNVEV (reference sequence). The sample taken for sequencing was naive CD8+ T cells sorted from blood. The chain recombines TRBV27 with TRBJ2-3, with D possibly being TRBD2 (7 bases). The TCR originated in a woman aged 25-40 years in good health. The CDR3 reads CASSLFWGGVGQDTQYF. The CDR3 DNA follows: TGTGCCAGCAGTCTGTTCTGGGGGGGGGTTGGACAGGATACGCAGTATTTT.